These 22 T cell receptor beta chains were all obtained from the same sample, sequenced in a study of OX40 agonist ivuxolimab in advanced cancers. This table comes from immunoSEQ multiplex PCR, and its TCRdb copy is limited to in-frame clones, with some not included. The sample gives approximately 24,000 clones, more than 65% of which show up once; 12% to 15% is in the top ten. The starting material was CD4+ or CD8+ T cells sorted from blood, obtained in a trial of the OX40 agonist ivuxolimab. These receptors were obtained from an adult with an advanced solid tumor such as melanoma, head and neck, liver or kidney cancer.

J is TRBJ2-1 and V is TRBV7-9; the D is unclear. The length of the CDR3 is 16 residues. Germline CDR1 and CDR2: SEHNR and FQNEAQ (reference sequence). Trimming cost V 5 bases and J 2 bases, with 16 bases left between them. The chain's CDR3 is CASSPRSGLTYNEQFF. The CDR3 DNA follows: TGTGCCAGCAGCCCCCGTTCCGGGTTAACCTACAATGAGCAGTTCTTC.

This sequence joins TRBV5-1 and TRBJ1-2, with D unresolved. V lost 4 bases, J lost 3 bases, and 16 bases lay in between. The CDR3 has 15 residues. Germline CDR1 and CDR2: SGHRS and YFSETQ. As DNA, the CDR3 is TGCGCCAGCAGCCATGGTGGCTGGGAACACTATGGCTACACCTTC. This sequence encodes CASSHGGWEHYGYTF.

The rearrangement joins TRBV2 to TRBJ1-1; no reliable D call. The CDR3 contains 13 residues. V was pared by 1 base and J by 4 bases, with 7 bases between. Germline CDR1 SNHLY, CDR2 FYNNEI. CDR3 bases: TGTGCCAGCAGTGAAGGGAGGGTCACTGAAGCTTTCTTT. This translates into CASSEGRVTEAFF. The entire variable domain, with the rest obtained from reference TRBV2 and TRBJ1-1, is as follows: EPEVTQTPSHQVTQMGQEVILRCVPISNHLYFYWYRQILGQKVEFLVSFYNNEISEKSEIFDDQFSVERPDGSNFTLKIRSTKLEDSAMYFCASSEGRVTEAFFGQGTRLTVV.

V is TRBV9 and J is TRBJ2-2; possible D gene TRBD1, 5 bases. CDR1 is SGDLS and CDR2 is YYNGEE in the germline V gene. Deletions cut 0 bases from V and 4 bases from J, with 10 bases between. CDR3 length: 15 amino acids. For the CDR3, the DNA is TGTGCCAGCAGCGTAGGGGGCAGCCTCACCGGGGAGCTGTTTTTT. It encodes CASSVGGSLTGELFF.

This clone was observed a few times. V and J are TRBV9 and TRBJ2-3; D gene uncertain. Germline CDR1 and CDR2: SGDLS and YYNGEE. This CDR3 has 14 residues. V was clipped by 0 bases and J by 4 bases, with 9 bases between them. The CDR3 coding sequence is TGTGCCAGCAGCGTAGTTCTAACCTCAGATACGCAGTATTTT. Protein sequence: CASSVVLTSDTQYF.

The J gene is TRBJ1-2, the V gene TRBV6-6; D unresolved. There are 12 residues in the CDR3. Germline CDR1 MNHNY, CDR2 SVGAGI (reference sequence). Trimming stripped 0 bases from V and 6 bases from J, with 5 bases between. The CDR3 protein is CASSYSGHGYTF. CDR3 DNA sequence: TGTGCCAGCAGTTACTCGGGCCATGGCTACACCTTC.

The rearrangement joins TRBV6-1 to TRBJ2-7; D uncertain. Trimming shortened V by 7 bases and J by 0 bases, and 16 bases separated the two germline ends. This CDR3 spans 15 amino acids. The germline V gene has CDR1 MNHNS and CDR2 SASEGT. For the CDR3, the DNA is TGTGCCAGCACCCGAACGATCTCTAGCTCCTACGAGCAGTACTTC. Its protein product is CASTRTISSSYEQYF.

This chain connects TRBV25-1 to TRBJ2-7; the match to TRBD1 covers 9 bases. The length of the CDR3 is 13 residues. V shed 6 bases and J 3 bases; nucleotides not matched to a gene: 3. Germline assignment: CDR1 MGHDK and CDR2 SYGVNS. CDR3 region: CASSGQGNYEQYF. The CDR3 DNA sequence: TGTGCCAGCAGCGGACAGGGGAACTACGAGCAGTACTTC.

This rearrangement joins TRBV19 to TRBJ2-2; D is tentatively TRBD1 or TRBD2 (7 bases each). CDR1 LNHDA and CDR2 SQIVND come from the germline V gene (reference sequence). V lost 3 bases and J lost 0, with 11 bases in between. The CDR3 has 16 residues. CDR3 loop: CASSMAGGANTGELFF. DNA for the CDR3: TGTGCCAGTAGTATGGCAGGGGGGGCGAACACCGGGGAGCTGTTTTTT.

The chain combines TRBV6-5 with TRBJ2-7; TRBD1 might be the D (5 bases). The germline V and J ends were trimmed by 5 bases and 6 bases, with 14 bases remaining between them. Germline V gene data show CDR1 as MNHEY and CDR2 as SVGAGI. The CDR3 extends over 13 amino acids. CDR3 residues: CASSRSGQGEQYF. In nucleotides, the CDR3 is TGTGCCAGCAGTCGATCCGGACAAGGCGAGCAGTACTTC.

The CDR3 sequence: CASSLVARGFTEAFF. As DNA, the CDR3 is TGTGCCAGCAGCTTAGTTGCGCGGGGATTCACTGAAGCTTTCTTT. V gene TRBV11-2 combines with J gene TRBJ1-1; D uncertain. Germline V CDR1 and CDR2: SGHAT, FQNNGV. The CDR3 spans 15 residues. The V and J ends lost 1 base and 4 bases respectively, with 13 bases between them.

This clone was seen a single time. V and J are TRBV19 and TRBJ1-1; no firm D call. Looked up from germline, CDR1 is LNHDA and CDR2 is SQIVND (reference sequence). The V end lost 3 bases, the J end lost 2 bases, and 7 bases lay between the germline ends. The CDR3 is 13 amino acids. The CDR3 DNA is TGTGCCAGTAGTATCCGGGTTAACACTGAAGCTTTCTTT. Protein product: CASSIRVNTEAFF.

Sample share makes this clone medium-sized. This chain uses TRBV19 with TRBJ2-1, with D possibly TRBD2 on 6 matching bases. Trimming removed 5 bases from V and 8 bases from J, with 10 bases in between. The CDR3 runs to 12 residues. The germline V gene encodes CDR1 LNHDA and CDR2 SQIVND (reference sequence). The CDR3 DNA is TGTGCCAGTAGTCCCGGGGGTTATGAGCAGTTCTTC. Amino acid sequence: CASSPGGYEQFF.

The chain employs TRBV10-3 and TRBJ1-2, with 11 bases fitting TRBD1. The CDR3 consists of 13 residues. Germline-derived CDR1 and CDR2 are ENHRY and SYGVKD. Germline trimming cut 8 bases from V and 4 bases from J; bases unmatched to any gene: 3. The CDR3 spells CAIGTGGPYGYTF. Written as DNA, the CDR3 is TGTGCCATCGGGACAGGGGGGCCCTATGGCTACACCTTC.

This clone was counted a few times. The chain joins TRBV7-6 to TRBJ2-7; no reliable D call. V was pared by 1 base and J by 3 bases, with 7 bases between. Per germline, CDR1 SGHVS and CDR2 FNYEAQ. The CDR3 totals 13 residues. CDR3 in amino acids: CASSLDPYYEQYF. The DNA for the CDR3 is TGTGCCAGCAGCTTAGACCCCTACTACGAGCAGTACTTC.

This sequence joins TRBV11-2 and TRBJ2-7; 9 nucleotides agree with TRBD1. V lost 5 bases, J lost 2 bases, and 7 bases stayed unmatched. Germline V gene data show CDR1 as SGHAT and CDR2 as FQNNGV. This CDR3 has 15 amino acids. CDR3 coding DNA: TGTGCCAGCAGCCCTACAGGGGGCTCACCCTACGAGCAGTACTTC. Its protein product is CASSPTGGSPYEQYF.

The chain couples TRBV6-4 to TRBJ2-3, with 9 bases identical to TRBD2. The ends lost 10 bases at V and 8 bases at J; junction bases unmatched: 13. The germline V gene encodes CDR1 MRHNA and CDR2 SNTAGT. The CDR3 consists of 14 residues. Written as DNA, the CDR3 is TGTGCCATCAAACCTCGCGGGGGGGCAAGTACGCAGTATTTT. It yields the protein CAIKPRGGASTQYF.

The chain uses TRBV7-9 and TRBJ1-4; D is unclear. Looked up from germline, CDR1 is SEHNR and CDR2 is FQNEAQ (reference sequence). The V end lost 3 bases, the J end lost 3 bases, and 14 bases lay between the germline ends. The CDR3 has 16 residues. The CDR3: CASSFPSSWANEKLFF. The CDR3 coding sequence is TGTGCCAGCAGCTTCCCCTCATCCTGGGCTAATGAAAAACTGTTTTTT.

The chain carries TRBV9 and TRBJ2-3; D is unclear. Per the germline V gene, CDR1 is SGDLS and CDR2 is YYNGEE. The CDR3 length is 15 residues. V was cut by 4 bases and J by 1 base, with 13 bases left in between. CDR3 amino acids: CASSTPAVGTDTQYF. DNA of the CDR3: TGTGCCAGCAGCACTCCGGCAGTAGGCACAGATACGCAGTATTTT.

This clone was detected only once. The gene calls are TRBV4-1 and TRBJ1-1; possible D gene TRBD1, 5 bases. Germline V CDR1 and CDR2: MGHRA, YSYEKL. The CDR3 is made up of 14 amino acids. V lost 6 bases to trimming and J lost 2 bases, with 13 bases between them. CDR3 coding DNA: TGCGCCAGCAGACCGCAGGGAATTAACACTGAAGCTTTCTTT. Protein sequence: CASRPQGINTEAFF.

This sequence joins TRBV6-1 and TRBJ1-5; 7 nucleotides match TRBD1. The V gene's germline CDR1 is MNHNS and CDR2 SASEGT. The CDR3 covers 15 residues. V dropped 6 bases and J dropped 1; count of bases not matched to a gene: 6. The chain's CDR3 is CASSDREGSNQPQHF. DNA of the CDR3: TGTGCCAGCAGCGACAGGGAAGGAAGCAATCAGCCCCAGCATTTT.

The V and J genes are TRBV6-6 and TRBJ2-1; D perhaps matches TRBD1 (5 bases). Trimming left V 2 bases short and J 0 bases short, with 11 bases between. This CDR3 comprises 16 residues. Germline assignment: CDR1 MNHNY and CDR2 SVGAGI (reference sequence). The CDR3 bases are TGTGCCAGCAGTTACATGGGGCCGAGCTCCTACAATGAGCAGTTCTTC. It codes for CASSYMGPSSYNEQFF.